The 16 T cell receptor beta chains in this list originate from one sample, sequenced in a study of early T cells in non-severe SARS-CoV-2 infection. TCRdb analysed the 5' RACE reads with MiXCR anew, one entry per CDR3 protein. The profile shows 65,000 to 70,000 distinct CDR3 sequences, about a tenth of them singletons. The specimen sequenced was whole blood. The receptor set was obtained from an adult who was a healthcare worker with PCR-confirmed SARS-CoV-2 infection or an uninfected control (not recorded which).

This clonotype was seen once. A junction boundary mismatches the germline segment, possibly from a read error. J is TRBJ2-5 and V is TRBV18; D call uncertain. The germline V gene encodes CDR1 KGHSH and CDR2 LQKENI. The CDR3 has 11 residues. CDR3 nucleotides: TGTGTCAGCTCACTCCAAGAGACCCAGTACTTC. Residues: CVSSLQETQYF.

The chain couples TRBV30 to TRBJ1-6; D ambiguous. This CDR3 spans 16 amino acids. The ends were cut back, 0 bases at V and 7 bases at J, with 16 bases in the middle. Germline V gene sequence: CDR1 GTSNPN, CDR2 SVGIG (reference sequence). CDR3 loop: CAWSVLGRGRNSPLHF. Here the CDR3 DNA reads TGTGCCTGGAGTGTACTGGGCCGCGGCAGAAATTCACCCCTCCACTTT. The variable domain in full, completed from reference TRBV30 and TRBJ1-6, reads SQTIHQWPATLVQPVGSPLSLECTVEGTSNPNLYWYRQAAGRGLQLLFYSVGIGQISSEVPQNLSASRPQDRQFILSSKKLLLSDSGFYLCAWSVLGRGRNSPLHFGNGTRLTVT.

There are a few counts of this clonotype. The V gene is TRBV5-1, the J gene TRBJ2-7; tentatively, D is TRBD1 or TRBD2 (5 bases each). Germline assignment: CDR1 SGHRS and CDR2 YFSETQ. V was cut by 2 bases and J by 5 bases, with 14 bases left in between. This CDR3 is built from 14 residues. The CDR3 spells CASSLGDALNEQYF. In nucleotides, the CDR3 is TGCGCCAGCAGCTTAGGGGACGCGCTTAACGAGCAGTACTTC.

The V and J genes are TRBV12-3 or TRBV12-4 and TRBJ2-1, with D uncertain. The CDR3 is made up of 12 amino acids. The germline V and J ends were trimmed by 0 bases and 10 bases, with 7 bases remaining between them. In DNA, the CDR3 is TGTGCCAGCAGTTTAGCGCCCAGGGAGCAGTTCTTC. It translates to CASSLAPREQFF.

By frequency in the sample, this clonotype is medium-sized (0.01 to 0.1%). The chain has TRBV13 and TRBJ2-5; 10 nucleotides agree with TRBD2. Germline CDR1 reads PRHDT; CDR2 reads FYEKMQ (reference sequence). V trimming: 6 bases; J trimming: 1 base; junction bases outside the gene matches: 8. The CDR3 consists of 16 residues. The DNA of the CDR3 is TGTGCCAGCAGTAAAAGCGGGAGGGTTGTCCAAGAGACCCAGTACTTC. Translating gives CASSKSGRVVQETQYF.

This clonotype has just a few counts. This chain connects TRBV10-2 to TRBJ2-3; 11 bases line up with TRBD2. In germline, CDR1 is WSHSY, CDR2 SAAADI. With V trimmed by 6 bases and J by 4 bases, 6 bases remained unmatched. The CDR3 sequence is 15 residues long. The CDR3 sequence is CASRITSGSSDTQYF. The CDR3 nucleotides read TGCGCCAGCAGGATAACTAGCGGGAGTTCAGATACGCAGTATTTT.

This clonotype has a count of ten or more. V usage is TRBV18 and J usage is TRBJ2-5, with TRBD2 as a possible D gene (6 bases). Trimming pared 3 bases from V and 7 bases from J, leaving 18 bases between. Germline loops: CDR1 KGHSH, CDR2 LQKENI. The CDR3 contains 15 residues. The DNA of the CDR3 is TGTGCCAGCTCACCTACCGGGACTCCAAAAGGGACCCAGTACTTC. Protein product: CASSPTGTPKGTQYF.

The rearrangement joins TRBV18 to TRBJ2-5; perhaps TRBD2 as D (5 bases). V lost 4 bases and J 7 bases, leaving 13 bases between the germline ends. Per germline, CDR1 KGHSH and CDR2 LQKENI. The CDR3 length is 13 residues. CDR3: CASSLGEMGTQYF. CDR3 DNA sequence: TGTGCCAGCTCACTCGGGGAGATGGGGACCCAGTACTTC.

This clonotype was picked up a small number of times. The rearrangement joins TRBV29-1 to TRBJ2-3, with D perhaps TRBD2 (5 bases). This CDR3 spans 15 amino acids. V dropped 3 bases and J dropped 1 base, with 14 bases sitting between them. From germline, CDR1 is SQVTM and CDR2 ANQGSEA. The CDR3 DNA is TGCAGCGTTGACGGTTGGGGAGCTGGCACAGATACGCAGTATTTT. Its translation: CSVDGWGAGTDTQYF.

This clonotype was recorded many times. CDR3 protein: CASSQDKRTGRYTEAFF. DNA of the CDR3: TGCGCCAGCAGCCAAGATAAGCGAACAGGGAGGTACACTGAAGCTTTCTTT. This chain connects TRBV4-1 to TRBJ1-1; tentative D call: TRBD1 (6 bases). Trimming removed 0 bases at V and 3 bases at J, with 17 bases between. Per the germline V gene, CDR1 is MGHRA and CDR2 is YSYEKL. The CDR3 totals 17 residues.

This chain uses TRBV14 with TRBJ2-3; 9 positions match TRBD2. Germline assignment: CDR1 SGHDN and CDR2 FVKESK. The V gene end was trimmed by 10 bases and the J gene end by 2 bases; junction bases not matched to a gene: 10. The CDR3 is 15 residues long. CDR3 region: CAIDSGSIITDTQYF. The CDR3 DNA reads TGTGCCATCGATAGCGGGAGTATTATCACAGATACGCAGTATTTT.

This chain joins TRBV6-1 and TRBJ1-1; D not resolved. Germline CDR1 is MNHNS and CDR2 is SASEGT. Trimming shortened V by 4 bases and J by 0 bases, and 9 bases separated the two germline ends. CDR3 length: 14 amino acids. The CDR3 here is CASSGVGMNTEAFF. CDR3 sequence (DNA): TGTGCCAGCAGTGGAGTCGGCATGAACACTGAAGCTTTCTTT.

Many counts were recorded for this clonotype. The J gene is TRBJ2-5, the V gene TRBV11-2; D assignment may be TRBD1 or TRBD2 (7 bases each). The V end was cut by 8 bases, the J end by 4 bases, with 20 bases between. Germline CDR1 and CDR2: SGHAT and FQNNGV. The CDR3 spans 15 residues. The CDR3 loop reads CASQKGAGVAETQYF. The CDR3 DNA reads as TGTGCCAGCCAGAAGGGGGCGGGAGTCGCAGAGACCCAGTACTTC.

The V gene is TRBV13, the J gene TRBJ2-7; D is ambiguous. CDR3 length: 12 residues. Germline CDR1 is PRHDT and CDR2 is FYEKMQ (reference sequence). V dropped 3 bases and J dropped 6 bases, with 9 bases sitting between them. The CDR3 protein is CASSFGPLEQYF. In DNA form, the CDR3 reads TGTGCCAGCAGCTTCGGGCCCCTCGAGCAGTACTTC. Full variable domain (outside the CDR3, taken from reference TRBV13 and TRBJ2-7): AAGVIQSPRHLIKEKRETATLKCYPIPRHDTVYWYQQGPGQDPQFLISFYEKMQSDKGSIPDRFSAQQFSDYHSELNMSSLELGDSALYFCASSFGPLEQYFGPGTRLTVT.

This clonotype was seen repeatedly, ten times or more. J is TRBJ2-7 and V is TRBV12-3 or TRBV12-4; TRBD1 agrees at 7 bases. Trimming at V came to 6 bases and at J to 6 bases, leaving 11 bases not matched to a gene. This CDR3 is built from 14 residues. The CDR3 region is CASRLHMDRSEQYF. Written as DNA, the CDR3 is TGTGCCAGCAGACTCCATATGGACAGGAGCGAGCAGTACTTC.

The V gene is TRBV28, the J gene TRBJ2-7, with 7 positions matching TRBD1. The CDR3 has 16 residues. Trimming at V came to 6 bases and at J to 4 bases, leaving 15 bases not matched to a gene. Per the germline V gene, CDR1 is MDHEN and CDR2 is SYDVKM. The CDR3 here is CASSPLLPDRNYEQYF. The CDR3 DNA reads TGTGCCAGCAGCCCCCTTCTCCCGGACAGGAATTACGAGCAGTACTTC.